Shown below are 18 T cell receptor beta chains from a single sample sequenced in a study of graft-versus-host responses after intestinal transplantation (dated by TCRdb to about 2021). The library was built by means of the immunoSEQ multiplex PCR assay. Entries here come from immuneACCESS through TCRdb and include only in-frame sequences with V and J called. Some clones fail to appear in such tables; in the studies checked, an unresolved V gene covers under half of the shortfall, and the cause of the remainder is unknown. Counted in this sample were some 31,000 clones; 87% of them appeared once. The ten largest clones take up more than 9% of the sample. The specimen was PBMCs, collected around 430 days after intestinal transplantation. The receptors were sampled from a human patient who received an intestinal transplant, so some T cells may come from the graft donor.

This clone was seen only once. V usage is TRBV5-5 and J usage is TRBJ2-3; D unresolved. Between the trimmed V and J ends, which lost 2 bases and 2 bases, there was a span of 12 bases. Germline values: CDR1 SGHKS, CDR2 YYEKEE (reference sequence). The CDR3 is 15 residues long. CDR3: CASSLPWSSTDTQYF. The CDR3 region has the DNA TGTGCCAGCAGCTTACCCTGGTCATCCACAGATACGCAGTATTTT.

As DNA, the CDR3 is TGTGCCAGCAGCCCCCTCGCGGCGGGGACCGGGGAGCTGTTTTTT. Amino acids: CASSPLAAGTGELFF. This rearrangement joins TRBV6-6 to TRBJ2-2; TRBD2 is a possible D gene (6 bases). The CDR3 has 15 amino acids. V lost 6 bases and J 5 bases, leaving 16 bases between the germline ends. CDR1 is MNHNY, CDR2 SVGAGI, per germline (reference sequence).

This clone was observed a single time. This chain connects TRBV4-1 to TRBJ2-7, with D tentatively TRBD1 (6 bases). V was cut by 3 bases and J by 2 bases, with 14 bases left in between. CDR1 and CDR2 from the germline V gene are MGHRA and YSYEKL. The CDR3 is made up of 15 amino acids. This CDR3 reads CASSQAQTGPYEQYF. The CDR3 coding sequence is TGCGCCAGCAGCCAGGCCCAGACAGGTCCCTACGAGCAGTACTTC.

The chain is built from TRBV5-4 and TRBJ2-7; weak D call: TRBD2 (6 bases). In germline, CDR1 is SGHNT, CDR2 YYREEE (reference sequence). The CDR3 length is 12 residues. With 4 bases removed from V and 4 bases from J, the gap between germline ends came to 9 bases. CDR3 DNA sequence: TGTGCCAGCAGCGTCGGGGGATACGAGCAGTACTTC. Residues: CASSVGGYEQYF.

CDR3 protein: CASSPGTGNTEAFF. The DNA for the CDR3 is TGTGCCAGCTCACCCGGGACAGGGAACACTGAAGCTTTCTTT. The gene calls are TRBV18 and TRBJ1-1, with TRBD1 identical over 8 bases. Germline CDR1 reads KGHSH; CDR2 reads LQKENI. This CDR3 region has 14 residues. Trimming at V came to 3 bases and at J to 1 base, leaving 1 base not matched to a gene.

The CDR3 DNA is TGTGCCAGAGAGGGGGGGCAGGGGGAGACCCAGTACTTC. It translates to CAREGGQGETQYF. The chain recombines TRBV6-5 with TRBJ2-5, with D possibly matching TRBD2 (7 bases). The CDR3 covers 13 residues. V was cut by 9 bases and J by 5 bases, with 16 bases left in between. Per germline, CDR1 MNHEY and CDR2 SVGAGI.

This chain joins TRBV5-1 and TRBJ1-5; perhaps TRBD1 as D (6 bases). The V gene lost 4 bases and the J gene lost 5 bases, with 10 bases spanning the gap. This CDR3 has 13 residues. The V gene's germline CDR1 is SGHRS and CDR2 YFSETQ. CDR3 nucleotide sequence: TGCGCCAGCAGCGTGGACAGCTATCAGCCCCAGCATTTT. Translated, it gives CASSVDSYQPQHF.

This chain connects TRBV2 to TRBJ2-7; D may be TRBD1 (6 bases). CDR3 length: 13 amino acids. Per germline, CDR1 SNHLY and CDR2 FYNNEI. V was pared by 10 bases and J by 0 bases, with 13 bases between. This chain's CDR3 is CATTQGSSYEQYF. CDR3 DNA: TGTGCCACCACCCAGGGGAGCTCCTACGAGCAGTACTTC. Variable domain in full (rest from reference TRBV2 and TRBJ2-7): EPEVTQTPSHQVTQMGQEVILRCVPISNHLYFYWYRQILGQKVEFLVSFYNNEISEKSEIFDDQFSVERPDGSNFTLKIRSTKLEDSAMYFCATTQGSSYEQYFGPGTRLTVT.

The gene calls are TRBV25-1 and TRBJ1-4; possibly TRBD1 for D (6 bases). From germline, CDR1 is MGHDK and CDR2 SYGVNS. V was shortened by 2 bases and J by 4 bases, with 11 bases between the two germline ends. The length of the CDR3 is 15 residues. CDR3 DNA sequence: TGTGCCAGCAGTGAACTTAGGGGGGGTAATGAAAAACTGTTTTTT. Its protein is CASSELRGGNEKLFF.

This clone has a single count. The chain uses TRBV6-4 and TRBJ2-2, with D maybe TRBD2 (6 bases). V lost 4 bases to trimming and J lost 3 bases, with 15 bases between them. Germline-derived CDR1 and CDR2 are MRHNA and SNTAGT. The CDR3 is 16 amino acids. CDR3 bases: TGTGCCAGCAGTGTAGGAGGGCCGGGAGACACCGGGGAGCTGTTTTTT. Amino acids: CASSVGGPGDTGELFF.

This CDR3 reads CASSTLTSGIDEQYF. CDR3 sequence (DNA): TGTGCCAGCAGCACTCTTACTAGCGGGATAGACGAGCAGTACTTC. The chain has TRBV28 and TRBJ2-7; the match to TRBD2 covers 10 bases. This CDR3 has 15 amino acids. The trim removed 6 bases at V and 5 bases at J, leaving 10 bases unmatched. Germline assignment: CDR1 MDHEN and CDR2 SYDVKM.

The gene calls are TRBV7-2 and TRBJ2-1; D not certain. V was cut by 4 bases and J by 2 bases, with 9 bases left in between. There are 14 residues in the CDR3. The V gene's germline CDR1 is SGHTA and CDR2 FQGNSA. CDR3 nucleotides: TGTGCCAGCAGCTCAACCCTAGCCTACAATGAGCAGTTCTTC. Its translation: CASSSTLAYNEQFF.

The V call is TRBV7-8, the J call TRBJ2-1; 7 bases map to TRBD2. V dropped 2 bases and J dropped 9; count of bases not matched to a gene: 7. The CDR3 loop spans 14 amino acids. Germline values: CDR1 SGHVS, CDR2 FQNEAQ. For the CDR3, the DNA is TGTGCCAGCAGCTTATTCGGCGGGGGACTTGAGCAGTTCTTC. This sequence encodes CASSLFGGGLEQFF. The full variable domain, in which reference TRBV7-8 and TRBJ2-1 provide the parts outside the CDR3, is GAGVSQSPRYKVAKRGQDVALRCDPISGHVSLFWYQQALGQGPEFLTYFQNEAQLDKSGLPSDRFFAERPEGSVSTLKIQRTQQEDSAVYLCASSLFGGGLEQFFGPGTRLTVL.

This chain uses TRBV2 with TRBJ2-2; D is unresolved. CDR3 size: 13 residues. CDR1 and CDR2 from the germline V gene are SNHLY and FYNNEI. Deletions cut 4 bases from V and 7 bases from J, with 10 bases between. The chain's CDR3 is CASSAVPRGELFF. CDR3 bases: TGTGCCAGCAGTGCTGTTCCTCGCGGGGAGCTGTTTTTT. Full variable domain (outside the CDR3, taken from reference TRBV2 and TRBJ2-2): EPEVTQTPSHQVTQMGQEVILRCVPISNHLYFYWYRQILGQKVEFLVSFYNNEISEKSEIFDDQFSVERPDGSNFTLKIRSTKLEDSAMYFCASSAVPRGELFFGEGSRLTVL.

The CDR3 region is CASSVGTENSPLHF. DNA for the CDR3: TGTGCCAGCAGCGTGGGGACGGAGAATTCACCCCTCCACTTT. V is TRBV7-2 and J is TRBJ1-6; a weak D match, TRBD1 (5 bases). This CDR3 comprises 14 residues. Germline CDR1 SGHTA, CDR2 FQGNSA. V was cut by 5 bases and J by 7 bases, with 12 bases left in between. Looking up the rest from reference TRBV7-2 and TRBJ1-6 gives the full variable domain: GAGVSQSPSNKVTEKGKDVELRCDPISGHTALYWYRQSLGQGLEFLIYFQGNSAPDKSGLPSDRFSAERTGGSVSTLTIQRTQQEDSAVYLCASSVGTENSPLHFGNGTRLTVT.

The rearrangement joins TRBV6-5 to TRBJ1-5; D uncertain. Germline V gives CDR1 MNHEY, CDR2 SVGAGI. CDR3 length: 13 residues. V lost 2 bases and J 4 bases, leaving 6 bases between the germline ends. CDR3 in DNA: TGTGCCAGCAGTTACAGGGCGAATCAGCCCCAGCATTTT. Translating it yields CASSYRANQPQHF.

Details on this clone: The same CDR3 is also encoded by other DNA sequences in this sample. V usage is TRBV27 and J usage is TRBJ1-3; no clear D. CDR3 length equals 14 residues. Trimming pared 2 bases from V and 0 bases from J, leaving 5 bases between. Germline CDR1 reads MNHEY; CDR2 reads SMNVEV (reference sequence). The CDR3 sequence: CASSLRGSGNTIYF. The CDR3, as DNA: TGTGCCAGCAGTTTACGGGGCTCTGGAAACACCATATATTTT.

The genes are TRBV30 and TRBJ2-3; D gene uncertain. Germline V CDR1 and CDR2: GTSNPN, SVGIG (reference sequence). This CDR3 contains 13 residues. Trimming left V 5 bases short and J 0 bases short, with 9 bases between. The CDR3 loop is CAWASLSTDTQYF. The CDR3 DNA follows: TGTGCCTGGGCCTCTCTGAGCACAGATACGCAGTATTTT. The whole variable domain, remainder taken from reference TRBV30 and TRBJ2-3, is SQTIHQWPATLVQPVGSPLSLECTVEGTSNPNLYWYRQAAGRGLQLLFYSVGIGQISSEVPQNLSASRPQDRQFILSSKKLLLSDSGFYLCAWASLSTDTQYFGPGTRLTVL.